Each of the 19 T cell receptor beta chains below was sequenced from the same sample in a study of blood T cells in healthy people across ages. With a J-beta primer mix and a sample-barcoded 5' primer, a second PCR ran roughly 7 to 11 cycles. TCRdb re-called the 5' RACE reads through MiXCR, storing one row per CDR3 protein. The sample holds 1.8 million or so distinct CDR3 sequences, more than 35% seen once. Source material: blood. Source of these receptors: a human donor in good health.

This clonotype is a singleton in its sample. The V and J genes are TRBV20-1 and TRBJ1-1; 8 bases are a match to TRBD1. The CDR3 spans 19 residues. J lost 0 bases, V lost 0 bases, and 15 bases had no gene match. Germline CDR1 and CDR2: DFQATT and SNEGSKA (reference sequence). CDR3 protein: CSARDPTARAGGMNTEAFF. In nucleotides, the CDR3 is TGCAGTGCTAGAGATCCAACCGCAAGGGCAGGGGGCATGAACACTGAAGCTTTCTTT.

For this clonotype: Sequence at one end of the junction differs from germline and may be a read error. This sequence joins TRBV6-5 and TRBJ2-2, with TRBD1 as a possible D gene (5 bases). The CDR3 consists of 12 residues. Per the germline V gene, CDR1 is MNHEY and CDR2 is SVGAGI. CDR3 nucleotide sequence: TGTGCCAGCAGAGAGGACACCCGGGAGCTGTTTTTT. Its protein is CASREDTRELFF.

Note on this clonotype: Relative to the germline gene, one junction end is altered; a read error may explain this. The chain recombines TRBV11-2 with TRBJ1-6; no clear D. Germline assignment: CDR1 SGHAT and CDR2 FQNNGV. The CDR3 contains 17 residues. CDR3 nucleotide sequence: TGTGCCAGTAGCTTATTGGTGGCAGTCATGGATAATTCACCCCTCCACTTT. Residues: CASSLLVAVMDNSPLHF.

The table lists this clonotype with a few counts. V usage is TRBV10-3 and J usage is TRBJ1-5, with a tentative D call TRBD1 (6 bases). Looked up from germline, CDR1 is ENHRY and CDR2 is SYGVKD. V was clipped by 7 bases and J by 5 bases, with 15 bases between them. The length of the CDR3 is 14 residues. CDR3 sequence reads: CAIKGDTNYQPQHF. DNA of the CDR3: TGTGCCATCAAGGGGGACACCAACTATCAGCCCCAGCATTTT.

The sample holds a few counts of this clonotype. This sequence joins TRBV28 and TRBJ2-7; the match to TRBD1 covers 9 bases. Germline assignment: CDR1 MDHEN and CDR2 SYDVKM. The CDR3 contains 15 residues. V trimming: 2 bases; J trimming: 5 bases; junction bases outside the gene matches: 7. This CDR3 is CASSLRDRVPNEQYF. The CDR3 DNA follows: TGTGCCAGCAGTTTAAGGGACAGGGTTCCCAACGAGCAGTACTTC.

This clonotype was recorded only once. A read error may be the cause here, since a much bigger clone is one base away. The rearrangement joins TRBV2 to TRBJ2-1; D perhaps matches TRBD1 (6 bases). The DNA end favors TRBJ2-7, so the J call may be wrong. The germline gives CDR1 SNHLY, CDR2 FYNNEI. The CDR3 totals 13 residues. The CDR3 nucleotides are TGTGCCAGCCTGACAGGCTCCTACAATGAGCAGTACTTC. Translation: CASLTGSYNEQYF.

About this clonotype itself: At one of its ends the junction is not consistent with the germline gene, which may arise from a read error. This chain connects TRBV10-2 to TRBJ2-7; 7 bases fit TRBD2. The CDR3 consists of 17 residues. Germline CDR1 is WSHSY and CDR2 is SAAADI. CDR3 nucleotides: TGCGCCAGCAGTGAGGTGGTAGCGGGTGGGAGCTCCCACGAGCAGTACTTC. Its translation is CASSEVVAGGSSHEQYF.

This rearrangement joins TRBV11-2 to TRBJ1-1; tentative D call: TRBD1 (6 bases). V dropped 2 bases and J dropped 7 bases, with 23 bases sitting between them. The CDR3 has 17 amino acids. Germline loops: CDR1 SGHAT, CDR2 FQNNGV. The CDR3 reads CASSLLSPGDSRGEAFF. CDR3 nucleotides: TGTGCCAGCAGCTTACTATCACCAGGGGACTCGAGAGGTGAAGCTTTCTTT.

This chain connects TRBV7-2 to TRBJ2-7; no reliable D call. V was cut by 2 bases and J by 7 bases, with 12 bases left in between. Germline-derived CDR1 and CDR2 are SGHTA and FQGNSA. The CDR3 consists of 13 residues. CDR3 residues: CASSLTPLVEQYF. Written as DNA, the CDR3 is TGTGCCAGCAGCTTAACTCCCCTGGTGGAGCAGTACTTC.

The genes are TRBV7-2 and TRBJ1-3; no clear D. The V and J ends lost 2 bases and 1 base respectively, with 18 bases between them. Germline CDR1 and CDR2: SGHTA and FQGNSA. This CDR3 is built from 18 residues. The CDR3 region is CASSLKFVGFTSGNTIYF. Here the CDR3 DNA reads TGTGCCAGCAGCTTAAAATTTGTGGGGTTTACTTCTGGAAACACCATATATTTT.

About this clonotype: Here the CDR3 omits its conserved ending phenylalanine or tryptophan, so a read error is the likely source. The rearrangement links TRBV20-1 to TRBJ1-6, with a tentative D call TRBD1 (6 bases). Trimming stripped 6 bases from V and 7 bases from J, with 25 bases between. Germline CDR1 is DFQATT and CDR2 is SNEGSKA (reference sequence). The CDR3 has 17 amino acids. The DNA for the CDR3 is TGCAGTGCCCCAAGCCTAACACAGGGAGGGCGGAATTCACCCCTCCACTGT. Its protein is CSAPSLTQGGRNSPLHC.

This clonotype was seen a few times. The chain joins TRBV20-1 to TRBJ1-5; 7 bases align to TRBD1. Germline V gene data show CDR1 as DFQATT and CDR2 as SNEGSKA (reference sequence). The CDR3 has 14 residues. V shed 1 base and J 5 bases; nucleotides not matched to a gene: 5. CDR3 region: CSARVIQGDQPQHF. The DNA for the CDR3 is TGCAGTGCTAGAGTTATCCAGGGGGATCAGCCCCAGCATTTT.

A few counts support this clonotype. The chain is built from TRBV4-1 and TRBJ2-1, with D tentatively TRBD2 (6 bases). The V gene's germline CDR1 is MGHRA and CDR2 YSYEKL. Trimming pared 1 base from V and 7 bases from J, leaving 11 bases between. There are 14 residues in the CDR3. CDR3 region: CASSQGWGGNEQFF. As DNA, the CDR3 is TGCGCCAGCAGCCAAGGATGGGGAGGTAATGAGCAGTTCTTC.

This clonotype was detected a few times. CDR3 sequence reads: CASSWEQGGEETQYF. The CDR3 coding sequence is TGTGCCAGCAGCTGGGAACAGGGTGGTGAAGAGACCCAGTACTTC. The chain has TRBV7-2 and TRBJ2-5; possible D gene TRBD1, 6 bases. Germline CDR1 reads SGHTA; CDR2 reads FQGNSA. The CDR3 has 15 residues. The V and J ends lost 4 bases and 3 bases respectively, with 15 bases between them.

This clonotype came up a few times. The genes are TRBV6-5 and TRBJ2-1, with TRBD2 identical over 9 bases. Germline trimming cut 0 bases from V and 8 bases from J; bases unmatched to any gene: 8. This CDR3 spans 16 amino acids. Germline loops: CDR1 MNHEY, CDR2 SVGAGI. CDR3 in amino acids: CASSYSAGGPFDEQFF. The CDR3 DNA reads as TGTGCCAGCAGTTACTCAGCGGGGGGCCCCTTCGATGAGCAGTTCTTC.

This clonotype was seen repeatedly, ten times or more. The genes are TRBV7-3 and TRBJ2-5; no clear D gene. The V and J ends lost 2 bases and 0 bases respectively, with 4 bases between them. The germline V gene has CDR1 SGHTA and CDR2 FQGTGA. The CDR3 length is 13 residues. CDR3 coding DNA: TGTGCCAGCAGCTTACGTAACCAAGAGACCCAGTACTTC. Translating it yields CASSLRNQETQYF.

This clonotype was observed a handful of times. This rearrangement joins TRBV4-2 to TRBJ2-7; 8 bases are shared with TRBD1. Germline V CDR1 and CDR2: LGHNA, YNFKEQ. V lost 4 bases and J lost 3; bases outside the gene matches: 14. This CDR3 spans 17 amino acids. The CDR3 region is CASSRDRQGLRVYEQYF. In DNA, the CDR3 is TGTGCCAGCAGCCGAGATCGACAGGGGTTGAGGGTCTACGAGCAGTACTTC.

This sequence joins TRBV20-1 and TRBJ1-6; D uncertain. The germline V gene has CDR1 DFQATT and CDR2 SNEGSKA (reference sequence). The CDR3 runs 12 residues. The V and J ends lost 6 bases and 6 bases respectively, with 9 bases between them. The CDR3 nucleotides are TGCAGTGCAAGCCGACGTAATTCACCCCTCCACTTT. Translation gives CSASRRNSPLHF.

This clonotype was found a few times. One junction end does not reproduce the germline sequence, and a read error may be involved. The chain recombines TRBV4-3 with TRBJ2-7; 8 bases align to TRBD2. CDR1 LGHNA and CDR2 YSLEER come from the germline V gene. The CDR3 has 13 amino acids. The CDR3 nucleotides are TGCACCAGCAGCCAAGAGCGGGGGTGGGAGCAGTACTTC. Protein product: CTSSQERGWEQYF.